This passage covers 2 T cell receptor beta chains from one sample sequenced in a study of neurological immune-mediated disorders. One entry per CDR3 protein, called by TCRdb with MiXCR from the 5' RACE reads. The sample contains about 58,000 distinct CDR3 sequences, more than 3% of which appear only once. Sample: PBMCs. These receptors all stem from a man aged 25-45 years with multiple sclerosis.

This clonotype has at least ten counts. The chain has TRBV20-1 and TRBJ2-3, with D uncertain. This CDR3 is 14 amino acids long. Germline V CDR1 and CDR2: DFQATT, SNEGSKA (reference sequence). Trimming took off 6 bases at V and 1 base at J, with 14 bases between the two ends. This CDR3 reads CSAPSETGTDTQYF. The CDR3 DNA follows: TGCAGTGCCCCTTCGGAGACGGGCACAGATACGCAGTATTTT.

This clonotype was found many times. The V gene is TRBV20-1, the J gene TRBJ2-7, with 13 bases matching TRBD2. This CDR3 region has 15 residues. The V and J ends lost 3 bases and 6 bases, in that order; junction bases with no gene match: 8. Germline CDR1 and CDR2: DFQATT and SNEGSKA (reference sequence). DNA of the CDR3: TGCAGTGCTAGTCCCAGGACTAGCGGGAGTGCCGAGCAGTACTTC. Translated, it gives CSASPRTSGSAEQYF.